Following are 19 T cell receptor beta chains from one sample sequenced in a study of cytomegalovirus exposure and HLA in healthy donors. Vbeta (60) and Jbeta (13) primers were used in the PCR. The repertoire was sequenced with immunoSEQ multiplex PCR; TCRdb's copy has only in-frame clones and lacks some. Listed are tens of thousands of clones; about 6.4% falls within the top ten. Material for sequencing was PBMCs. The receptors come from a human donor in good health.

In regard to this clone: The sample contains more than one DNA sequence encoding this CDR3. The chain carries TRBV4-2 and TRBJ2-3; possibly TRBD1 for D (6 bases). CDR1 and CDR2 (germline): LGHNA, YNFKEQ. This CDR3 is built from 16 residues. Trimming removed 1 base from V and 5 bases from J, with 16 bases in between. The DNA for the CDR3 is TGTGCCAGCAGCCAAGGAGGGGGAGATTTGGGAGATACGCAGTATTTT. Its translation is CASSQGGGDLGDTQYF.

V gene TRBV10-3 combines with J gene TRBJ1-2; a weak D match, TRBD1 (5 bases). V was pared by 9 bases and J by 7 bases, with 18 bases between. The CDR3 runs 13 residues. CDR1 is ENHRY and CDR2 is SYGVKD in the germline V gene. The chain's CDR3 is CAIQNPGEGGYTF. The CDR3 nucleotides read TGTGCCATTCAGAACCCGGGGGAGGGTGGCTACACCTTC.

The chain links TRBV5-1 to TRBJ2-2; D remains ambiguous. CDR3 length: 14 residues. Germline CDR1 and CDR2: SGHRS and YFSETQ. The V end was cut by 0 bases, the J end by 5 bases, with 8 bases between. The CDR3 nucleotides read TGCGCCAGCAGCTTGGCAGGTTATACCGGGGAGCTGTTTTTT. Its translation is CASSLAGYTGELFF.

This sequence joins TRBV11-2 and TRBJ2-3, with D possibly being TRBD1 (6 bases). With 5 bases removed from V and 6 bases from J, the gap between germline ends came to 15 bases. Germline V gene lookup returns CDR1 SGHAT and CDR2 FQNNGV. The length of the CDR3 is 14 residues. The CDR3 protein is CASSDDRPPDTQYF. The CDR3 bases are TGTGCCAGCAGCGACGACAGGCCCCCCGATACGCAGTATTTT. The variable domain in full, completed from reference TRBV11-2 and TRBJ2-3, reads EAGVAQSPRYKIIEKRQSVAFWCNPISGHATLYWYQQILGQGPKLLIQFQNNGVVDDSQLPKDRFSAERLKGVDSTLKIQPAKLEDSAVYLCASSDDRPPDTQYFGPGTRLTVL.

The chain uses TRBV27 and TRBJ1-6, with TRBD1 as a possible D gene (6 bases). The CDR3 is made up of 17 amino acids. The germline CDR1 and CDR2 sequences are MNHEY and SMNVEV (reference sequence). V lost 5 bases and J lost 7, with 21 bases in between. The CDR3 region has the DNA TGTGCCAGCAGTCACCAAAGGGGGGGGATAAGGAATTCACCCCTCCACTTT. It is translated as CASSHQRGGIRNSPLHF.

The chain employs TRBV5-4 and TRBJ1-2, with D unresolved. Germline V CDR1 and CDR2: SGHNT, YYREEE (reference sequence). V lost 0 bases and J lost 4, with 10 bases in between. This CDR3 has 14 amino acids. The CDR3 spells CASSLALSGYGYTF. The CDR3 DNA follows: TGTGCCAGCAGCTTGGCCCTCAGCGGCTATGGCTACACCTTC.

The chain combines TRBV28 with TRBJ2-3; 11 bases line up with TRBD2. Looked up from germline, CDR1 is MDHEN and CDR2 is SYDVKM. The CDR3 is 16 residues long. V lost 5 bases to trimming and J lost 5 bases; unmatched junction nucleotides: 9. The CDR3 DNA is TGTGCCAGCAGTCCTCTACTTGGACTAGCGGGAGATACGCAGTATTTT. Translated: CASSPLLGLAGDTQYF.

This clone is labeled medium-sized based on frequency. V and J are TRBV27 and TRBJ2-1; 13 bases are shared with TRBD2. This CDR3 is 16 amino acids long. CDR1 MNHEY and CDR2 SMNVEV come from the germline V gene (reference sequence). J gave up 9 bases and V 3 bases, and 8 bases lay outside the gene matches. CDR3: CASSLSLAGGPGEQFF. CDR3 nucleotides: TGTGCCAGCAGTTTGTCACTAGCGGGGGGGCCGGGTGAGCAGTTCTTC.

The V call is TRBV18, the J call TRBJ1-1; no clear D. This CDR3 spans 16 amino acids. Trimming removed 3 bases at V and 0 bases at J, with 14 bases between. Germline values: CDR1 KGHSH, CDR2 LQKENI. CDR3: CASSPGAGSMNTEAFF. The CDR3 DNA reads TGTGCCAGCTCACCTGGCGCAGGATCCATGAACACTGAAGCTTTCTTT.

This chain connects TRBV5-1 to TRBJ1-2; no definite D call. CDR1 is SGHRS, CDR2 YFSETQ, per germline. The CDR3 is 13 residues long. The V end lost 4 bases, the J end lost 7 bases, and 14 bases lay between the germline ends. CDR3 loop: CASSVDLGTGYTF. DNA for the CDR3: TGCGCCAGCAGCGTGGACCTAGGAACTGGCTACACCTTC.

The chain has TRBV9 and TRBJ1-6; D remains unclear. Germline V CDR1 and CDR2: SGDLS, YYNGEE. This CDR3 is 15 amino acids long. Trimming pared 4 bases from V and 2 bases from J, leaving 10 bases between. The DNA for the CDR3 is TGTGCCAGCAGCCTCTCCGGGACCTATAATTCACCCCTCCACTTT. The encoded protein is CASSLSGTYNSPLHF.

The chain joins TRBV5-6 to TRBJ2-3; tentative D call: TRBD2 (6 bases). V was pared by 0 bases and J by 6 bases, with 14 bases between. Germline V gene lookup returns CDR1 SGHDT and CDR2 YYEEEE. This CDR3 is built from 15 residues. The CDR3 region is CASSLEEGGRDTQYF. CDR3 DNA: TGTGCCAGCAGCTTGGAGGAGGGAGGTCGGGATACGCAGTATTTT.

The chain has TRBV10-3 and TRBJ1-1; D call uncertain. The CDR3 totals 13 residues. Looked up from germline, CDR1 is ENHRY and CDR2 is SYGVKD. V was shortened by 7 bases and J by 1 base, with 10 bases between the two germline ends. The CDR3 spells CAIKLGTNTEAFF. DNA for the CDR3: TGTGCCATCAAGCTAGGCACGAACACTGAAGCTTTCTTT.

On this clone: Other DNA sequences of this sample code for an identical CDR3. In DNA form, the CDR3 reads TGTGCCAGCTCACCCGGAGGAGGCTATGGCTACACCTTC. It specifies CASSPGGGYGYTF. The J gene is TRBJ1-2, the V gene TRBV18; unclear D gene. Trimming pared 3 bases from V and 4 bases from J, leaving 9 bases between. CDR1 is KGHSH, CDR2 LQKENI, per germline. The CDR3 contains 13 residues.

This chain uses TRBV28 with TRBJ2-1, with TRBD2 matching over 13 bases. The CDR3 is made up of 17 amino acids. Germline assignment: CDR1 MDHEN and CDR2 SYDVKM. V was clipped by 5 bases and J by 2 bases; unmatched bases: 6. This CDR3 is CASSPGLAGDTYNEQFF. In nucleotides, the CDR3 is TGTGCCAGCAGTCCCGGACTAGCGGGGGATACCTACAATGAGCAGTTCTTC. The variable domain in full, with the rest retrieved from reference TRBV28 and TRBJ2-1, is DVKVTQSSRYLVKRTGEKVFLECVQDMDHENMFWYRQDPGLGLRLIYFSYDVKMKEKGDIPEGYSVSREKKERFSLILESASTNQTSMYLCASSPGLAGDTYNEQFFGPGTRLTVL.

The V gene is TRBV29-1, the J gene TRBJ1-5, with unresolved D. The V and J ends lost 3 bases and 3 bases respectively, with 15 bases between them. CDR3 length: 15 amino acids. The germline CDR1 and CDR2 sequences are SQVTM and ANQGSEA. CDR3 sequence: CSVDIRENYNQPQHF. The CDR3 nucleotides read TGCAGCGTTGATATCCGGGAAAATTACAATCAGCCCCAGCATTTT.

This sequence joins TRBV6-5 and TRBJ1-2; a possible D gene is TRBD1 (6 bases). The CDR3 has 15 amino acids. CDR1 is MNHEY, CDR2 SVGAGI, per germline. V lost 5 bases and J 10 bases, leaving 23 bases between the germline ends. CDR3 in DNA: TGTGCCAGCAGTACCCGAACAGGGATAATCCATGACTACACCTTC. It specifies CASSTRTGIIHDYTF.

Of note for this clone: At one of its ends the junction is not consistent with the germline gene, which may arise from a read error. The gene calls are TRBV25-1 and TRBJ1-1; D might be TRBD1 (5 bases). The CDR3 runs to 14 residues. Germline CDR1 MGHDK, CDR2 SYGVNS. The CDR3 is CASSPGHMNTEDFF. The CDR3 DNA sequence: TGTGCCAGCAGCCCAGGACATATGAACACTGAAGATTTCTTT.

The chain has TRBV19 and TRBJ1-5; D not resolved. The germline V and J ends were trimmed by 7 bases and 6 bases, with 19 bases remaining between them. CDR3 length: 15 residues. Per germline, CDR1 LNHDA and CDR2 SQIVND (reference sequence). CDR3 coding DNA: TGTGCCAGTACCCCGCGCGAAATCGCCCCTCAGCCCCAGCATTTT. Translating gives CASTPREIAPQPQHF.